This note documents a single T cell receptor (beta chain) sequence. Its antigen is still unknown. Time point given: newly diagnosed, previously untreated cHL patient sample. It was by magnetic negative selection that CD8+ T cells were isolated from thawed PBMCs. The authors compared against newly diagnosed, untreated classical Hodgkin lymphoma PBMCs. The method was immunoSEQ multiplex PCR; TCRdb's version includes in-frame clones alone and lacks a portion of them. The sample lists 14,000 to 15,000 clones, around 93% occurring once. Deletions cut 7 bases from V and 0 bases from J, with 13 bases between. Germline-derived CDR1 and CDR2 are SGHRS and YFSETQ. CDR3 length: 14 amino acids. The record originates from a study of PD-1 blockade in classical Hodgkin lymphoma. General observations from the study: Reports indicated that newly diagnosed patients had lower baseline TCR diversity than healthy donors did.

This sequence originates from a human donor with classical Hodgkin lymphoma. Sequencing was done on a sample of CD8+ T cells from blood. The chain couples TRBV5-1 to TRBJ1-1; tentatively, D is TRBD1 (5 bases). The CDR3 protein is CASSLTVMNTEAFF. Here the CDR3 DNA reads TGCGCCAGCTCCCTGACAGTCATGAACACTGAAGCTTTCTTT.